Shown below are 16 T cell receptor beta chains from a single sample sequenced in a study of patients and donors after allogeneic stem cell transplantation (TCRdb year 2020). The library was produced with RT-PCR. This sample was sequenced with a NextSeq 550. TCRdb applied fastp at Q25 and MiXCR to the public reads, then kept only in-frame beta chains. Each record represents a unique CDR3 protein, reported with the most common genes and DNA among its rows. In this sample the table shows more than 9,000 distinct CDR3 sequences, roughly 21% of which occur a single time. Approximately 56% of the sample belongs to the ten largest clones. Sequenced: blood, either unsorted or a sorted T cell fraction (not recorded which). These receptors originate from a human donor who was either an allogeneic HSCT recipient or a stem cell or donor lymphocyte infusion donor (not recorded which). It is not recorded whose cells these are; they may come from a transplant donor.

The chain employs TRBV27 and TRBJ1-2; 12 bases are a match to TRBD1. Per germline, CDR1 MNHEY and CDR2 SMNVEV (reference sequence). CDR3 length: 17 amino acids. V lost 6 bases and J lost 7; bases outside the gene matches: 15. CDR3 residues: CASSPNAPGQGALGYTF. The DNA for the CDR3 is TGTGCCAGCAGCCCTAACGCTCCGGGACAGGGGGCACTTGGCTACACCTTC.

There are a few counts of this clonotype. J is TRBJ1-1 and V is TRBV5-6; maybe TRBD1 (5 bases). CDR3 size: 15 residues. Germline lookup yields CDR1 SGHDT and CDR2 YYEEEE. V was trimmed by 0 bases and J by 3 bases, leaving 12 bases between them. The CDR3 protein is CASSLGWGRDTEAFF. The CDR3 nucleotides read TGTGCCAGCAGCTTGGGGTGGGGGAGAGACACTGAAGCTTTCTTT.

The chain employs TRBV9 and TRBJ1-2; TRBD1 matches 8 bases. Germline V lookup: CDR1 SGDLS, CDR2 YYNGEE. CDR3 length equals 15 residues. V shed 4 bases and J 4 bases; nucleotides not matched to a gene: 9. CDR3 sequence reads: CASSPPGTGSYGYTF. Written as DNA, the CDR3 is TGTGCCAGCAGCCCTCCGGGGACAGGATCCTATGGCTACACCTTC.

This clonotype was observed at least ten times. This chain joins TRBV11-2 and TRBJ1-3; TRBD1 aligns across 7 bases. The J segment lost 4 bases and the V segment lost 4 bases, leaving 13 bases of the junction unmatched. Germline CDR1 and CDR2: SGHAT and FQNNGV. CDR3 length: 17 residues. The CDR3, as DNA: TGTGCCAGCAGCTCCGGGCAGGCAGGGGGTTACGGAAACACCATATATTTT. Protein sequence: CASSSGQAGGYGNTIYF.

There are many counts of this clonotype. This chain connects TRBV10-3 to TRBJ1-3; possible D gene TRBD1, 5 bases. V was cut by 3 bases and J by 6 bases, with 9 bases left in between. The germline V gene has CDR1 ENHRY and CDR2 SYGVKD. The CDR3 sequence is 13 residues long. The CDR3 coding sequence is TGTGCCATCAGTGACGGGGCAGCAAACACCATATATTTT. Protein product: CAISDGAANTIYF.

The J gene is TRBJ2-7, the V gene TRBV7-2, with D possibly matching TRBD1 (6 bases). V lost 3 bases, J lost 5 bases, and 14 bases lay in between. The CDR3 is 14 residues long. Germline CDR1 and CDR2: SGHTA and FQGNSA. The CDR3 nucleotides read TGTGCCAGCAGCTTCCGGTCACAGGGAAACGAGCAGTACTTC. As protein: CASSFRSQGNEQYF. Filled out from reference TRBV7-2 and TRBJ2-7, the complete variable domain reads GAGVSQSPSNKVTEKGKDVELRCDPISGHTALYWYRQSLGQGLEFLIYFQGNSAPDKSGLPSDRFSAERTGGSVSTLTIQRTQQEDSAVYLCASSFRSQGNEQYFGPGTRLTVT.

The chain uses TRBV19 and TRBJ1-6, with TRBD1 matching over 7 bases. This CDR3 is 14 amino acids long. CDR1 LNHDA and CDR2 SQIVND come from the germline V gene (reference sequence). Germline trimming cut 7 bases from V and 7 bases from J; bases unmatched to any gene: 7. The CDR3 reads CASTVGTENSPLHF. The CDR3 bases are TGTGCCAGTACGGTCGGGACAGAAAATTCACCCCTCCACTTT.

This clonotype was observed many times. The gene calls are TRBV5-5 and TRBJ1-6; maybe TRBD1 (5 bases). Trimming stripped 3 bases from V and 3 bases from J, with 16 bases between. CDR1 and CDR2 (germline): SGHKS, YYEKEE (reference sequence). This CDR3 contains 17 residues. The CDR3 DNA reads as TGTGCCAGCAGCTCAACTCTTGTGGGGGACTATAATTCACCCCTCCACTTT. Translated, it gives CASSSTLVGDYNSPLHF.

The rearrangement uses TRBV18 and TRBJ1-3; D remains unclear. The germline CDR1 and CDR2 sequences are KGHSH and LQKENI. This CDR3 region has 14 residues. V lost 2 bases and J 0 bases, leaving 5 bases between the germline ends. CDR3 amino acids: CASSPGSSGNTIYF. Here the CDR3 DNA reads TGTGCCAGCTCACCAGGAAGCTCTGGAAACACCATATATTTT.

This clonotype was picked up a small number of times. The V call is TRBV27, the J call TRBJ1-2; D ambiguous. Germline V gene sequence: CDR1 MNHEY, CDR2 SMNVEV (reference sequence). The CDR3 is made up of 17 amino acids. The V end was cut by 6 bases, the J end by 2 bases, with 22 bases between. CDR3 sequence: CASSPTTPHALNYGYTF. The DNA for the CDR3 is TGTGCCAGCAGCCCTACAACCCCACACGCTTTAAACTATGGCTACACCTTC.

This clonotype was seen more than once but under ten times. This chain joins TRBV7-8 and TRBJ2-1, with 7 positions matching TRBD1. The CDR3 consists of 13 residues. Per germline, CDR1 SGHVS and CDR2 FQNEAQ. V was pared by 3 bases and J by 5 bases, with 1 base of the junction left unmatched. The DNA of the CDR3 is TGTGCCAGCAGCTTTGGGACAGACAATGAGCAGTTCTTC. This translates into CASSFGTDNEQFF.

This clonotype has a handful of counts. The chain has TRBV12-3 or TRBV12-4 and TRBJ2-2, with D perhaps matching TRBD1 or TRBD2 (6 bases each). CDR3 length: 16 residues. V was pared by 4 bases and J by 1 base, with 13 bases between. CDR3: CASSYLGGGNTGELFF. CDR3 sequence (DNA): TGTGCCAGCAGTTACCTAGGAGGGGGGAACACCGGGGAGCTGTTTTTT.

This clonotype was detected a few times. The CDR3 DNA is TGTGCCAGCAGCGTGGGGGGGTTACAAGAGACCCAGTACTTC. Its translation is CASSVGGLQETQYF. V is TRBV9 and J is TRBJ2-5, with 7 bases lining up with TRBD2. After removal of 2 bases from V and 2 bases from J, the junction contained 3 bases not matched to a gene. There are 14 residues in the CDR3. CDR1 SGDLS and CDR2 YYNGEE come from the germline V gene.

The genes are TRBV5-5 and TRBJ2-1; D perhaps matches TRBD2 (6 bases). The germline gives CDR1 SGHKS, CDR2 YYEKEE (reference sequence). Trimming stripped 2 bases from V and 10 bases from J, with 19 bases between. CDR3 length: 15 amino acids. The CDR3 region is CASSLSAGLHSEQFF. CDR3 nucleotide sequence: TGTGCCAGCAGCTTAAGCGCGGGGCTGCACTCCGAGCAGTTCTTC.

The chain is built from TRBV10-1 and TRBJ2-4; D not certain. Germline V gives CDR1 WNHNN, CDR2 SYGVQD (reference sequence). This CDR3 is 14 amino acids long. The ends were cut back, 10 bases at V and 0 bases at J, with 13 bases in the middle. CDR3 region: CATRRTLAKNIQYF. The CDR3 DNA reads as TGCGCCACCAGACGAACACTAGCCAAAAACATTCAGTACTTC.

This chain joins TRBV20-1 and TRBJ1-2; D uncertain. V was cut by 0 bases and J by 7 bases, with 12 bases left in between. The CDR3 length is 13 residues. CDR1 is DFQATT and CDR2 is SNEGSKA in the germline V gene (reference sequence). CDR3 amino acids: CSARDPRLSGYTF. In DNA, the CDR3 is TGCAGTGCTAGAGACCCGCGGCTCTCTGGCTACACCTTC.